Following are 28 T cell receptor beta chains from one sample sequenced in a study of T cell repertoires in cytomegalovirus infection. TCRdb ran MiXCR on the reads and lists one entry per CDR3 protein. Among hundreds of thousands of distinct CDR3 sequences, around 35% were seen once, and the ten largest hold roughly 20%. These receptors have no identified antigens. The material was cultured PBMCs, obtained from culture after CMV antigen stimulation. The receptors stem from a human donor in good health (CMV status not recorded). Some clones in this sample may be carry-over from other donors' samples.

This clonotype occurred a few times. This sequence joins TRBV7-9 and TRBJ2-2; the match to TRBD2 covers 10 bases. The germline V gene has CDR1 SEHNR and CDR2 FQNEAQ (reference sequence). CDR3 length equals 19 residues. J was trimmed by 4 bases and V by 2 bases; bases with no gene match: 13. CDR3: CASSLWGSGRKPGTGELFF. The CDR3 DNA sequence: TGTGCCAGCAGCTTATGGGGTAGCGGGAGGAAACCGGGCACCGGGGAGCTGTTTTTT.

The CDR3 coding sequence is TGTGCCAGCAGCGTAGAATCATTAGCGGGAGAGACCCAGTACTTC. Encoded protein: CASSVESLAGETQYF. The rearrangement uses TRBV9 and TRBJ2-5, with TRBD2 matching 7 bases. CDR3 length: 15 residues. J was trimmed by 4 bases and V by 0 bases; bases with no gene match: 6. Germline CDR1 reads SGDLS; CDR2 reads YYNGEE.

This clonotype was counted many times. The V gene is TRBV7-6, the J gene TRBJ2-7; D ambiguous. The CDR3 runs 13 residues. CDR1 and CDR2 (germline): SGHVS, FNYEAQ. Between the trimmed V and J ends, which lost 2 bases and 5 bases, there was a span of 10 bases. CDR3: CASSLPGRNEQYF. The CDR3 DNA reads as TGTGCCAGCAGCTTACCTGGGCGGAACGAGCAGTACTTC.

The rearrangement links TRBV6-5 to TRBJ1-3; D call uncertain. There are 16 residues in the CDR3. The V and J ends lost 5 bases and 0 bases respectively, with 14 bases between them. The germline V gene encodes CDR1 MNHEY and CDR2 SVGAGI. In nucleotides, the CDR3 is TGTGCCAGCAGTCGGGGAGGAAAGTACTCTGGAAACACCATATATTTT. This codes for CASSRGGKYSGNTIYF.

The J gene is TRBJ2-1, the V gene TRBV12-3 or TRBV12-4, with a possible D match to TRBD2 (5 bases). Trimming pared 5 bases from V and 8 bases from J, leaving 13 bases between. The CDR3 has 13 amino acids. The CDR3 loop is CASSLRTHHEQFF. The CDR3, as DNA: TGTGCCAGCAGTCTTAGGACTCACCATGAGCAGTTCTTC.

The genes are TRBV7-7 and TRBJ2-1, with D possibly matching TRBD2 (6 bases). V was trimmed by 8 bases and J by 2 bases, leaving 16 bases between them. This CDR3 comprises 15 residues. Per the germline V gene, CDR1 is SSHAT and CDR2 is FNYEAQ (reference sequence). The CDR3 DNA sequence: TGTGCCAGCGGCCGGGACTTGGGCACCTACAATGAGCAGTTCTTC. Translating it yields CASGRDLGTYNEQFF.

The sample holds a few counts of this clonotype. This rearrangement joins TRBV7-2 to TRBJ1-2, with a tentative D call TRBD1 (6 bases). V lost 1 base and J 2 bases, leaving 11 bases between the germline ends. The CDR3 is made up of 15 amino acids. The germline gives CDR1 SGHTA, CDR2 FQGNSA. CDR3 loop: CASSLEGGLNYGYTF. The CDR3 DNA follows: TGTGCCAGCAGCTTAGAGGGGGGATTGAACTATGGCTACACCTTC.

Here the CDR3 DNA reads TGTGCCATCACCAGACAGGGGGGGAACACTGAAGCTTTCTTT. It encodes CAITRQGGNTEAFF. The genes are TRBV10-3 and TRBJ1-1, with 9 bases fitting TRBD1. Trimming removed 7 bases from V and 1 base from J; junction bases left unmatched: 4. Germline V gene lookup returns CDR1 ENHRY and CDR2 SYGVKD. The CDR3 totals 14 residues.

The genes are TRBV7-2 and TRBJ2-7; D unclear. Germline V CDR1 and CDR2: SGHTA, FQGNSA. The CDR3 sequence is 12 residues long. Trimming cost V 4 bases and J 7 bases, with 11 bases left between them. The CDR3 reads CASSSPFGEQYF. The CDR3 region has the DNA TGTGCCAGCAGCTCCCCTTTTGGTGAGCAGTACTTC.

This clonotype was counted only a few times. The chain has TRBV27 and TRBJ2-2; D not certain. Trimming pared 5 bases from V and 1 base from J, leaving 8 bases between. Germline-derived CDR1 and CDR2 are MNHEY and SMNVEV (reference sequence). The CDR3 has 14 amino acids. The CDR3 bases are TGTGCCAGCAGTCCCACTTTGAACACCGGGGAGCTGTTTTTT. Its translation: CASSPTLNTGELFF.

The J gene is TRBJ2-2, the V gene TRBV6-1, with D unclear. CDR1 is MNHNS and CDR2 is SASEGT in the germline V gene. CDR3 length: 15 residues. V lost 1 base, J lost 3 bases, and 9 bases lay in between. The CDR3 region has the DNA TGTGCCAGCAGTGAAGGGCCAGACTACACCGGGGAGCTGTTTTTT. Translated, it gives CASSEGPDYTGELFF.

This clonotype was seen more than once but under ten times. The chain recombines TRBV18 with TRBJ2-3, with TRBD2 as a possible D gene (6 bases). The CDR3 has 17 amino acids. V gave up 0 bases and J gave up 4 bases, with 17 bases separating them. The germline V gene has CDR1 KGHSH and CDR2 LQKENI. The CDR3 DNA reads as TGTGCCAGCTCACCACCGATGGGGGGTAGTCCCGCAGATACGCAGTATTTT. Its translation is CASSPPMGGSPADTQYF.

This chain joins TRBV2 and TRBJ2-3; D gene uncertain. The CDR3 has 12 amino acids. V was pared by 2 bases and J by 7 bases, with 7 bases between. Germline V gives CDR1 SNHLY, CDR2 FYNNEI. The CDR3: CASSEMGYTQYF. The CDR3 nucleotides are TGTGCCAGCAGTGAAATGGGATATACGCAGTATTTT.

The chain has TRBV27 and TRBJ1-2, with D perhaps TRBD1 (5 bases). This CDR3 contains 16 residues. Trimming cost V 5 bases and J 6 bases, with 22 bases left between them. Germline V gives CDR1 MNHEY, CDR2 SMNVEV (reference sequence). The CDR3 sequence: CASSPTSGTALNGYTF. For the CDR3, the DNA is TGTGCCAGCAGTCCTACTTCCGGGACCGCCCTGAATGGCTACACCTTC.

The genes are TRBV27 and TRBJ2-7; D is ambiguous. Trimming removed 8 bases at V and 5 bases at J, with 19 bases between. Germline CDR1 and CDR2: MNHEY and SMNVEV (reference sequence). The CDR3 covers 14 residues. The CDR3 here is CASRGAALFNEQYF. As DNA, the CDR3 is TGTGCCAGCCGTGGAGCTGCCCTGTTCAACGAGCAGTACTTC.

This clonotype has just a few counts. This sequence joins TRBV11-3 and TRBJ2-3, with 8 bases aligning to TRBD2. This CDR3 is built from 17 residues. From germline, CDR1 is SGHNT and CDR2 YENEEA. V lost 5 bases to trimming and J lost 6 bases; unmatched junction nucleotides: 16. CDR3 DNA sequence: TGTGCCAGCAGCGGACAAATACGGGAGGGCCGCTGGGATACGCAGTATTTT. Protein sequence: CASSGQIREGRWDTQYF.

This clonotype was counted many times. This chain uses TRBV12-3 or TRBV12-4 with TRBJ2-2; D is perhaps TRBD2 (5 bases). The V and J ends lost 7 bases and 6 bases respectively, with 15 bases between them. This CDR3 region has 14 residues. The CDR3 nucleotides are TGTGCCAGCACCACCGGAGGCGGTCCCGGGGAGCTGTTTTTT. It codes for CASTTGGGPGELFF.

This chain uses TRBV12-5 with TRBJ2-1, with TRBD2 identical over 13 bases. Germline V lookup: CDR1 LGHNT, CDR2 FRNRAP. The length of the CDR3 is 14 residues. The V segment lost 7 bases and the J segment 12 bases; nucleotides outside the gene matches: 9. This CDR3 reads CASVLAGGPGAQFF. The DNA for the CDR3 is TGTGCTAGTGTACTAGCGGGAGGGCCGGGTGCGCAGTTCTTC.

This clonotype was observed many times. The chain is built from TRBV27 and TRBJ2-3; TRBD2 agrees at 12 bases. V lost 3 bases, J lost 4 bases, and 5 bases stayed unmatched. Germline-derived CDR1 and CDR2 are MNHEY and SMNVEV (reference sequence). CDR3 length: 16 amino acids. CDR3 DNA: TGTGCCAGCAGTTTCCTGGCTAGCGGGAGGGCAGATACGCAGTATTTT. Residues: CASSFLASGRADTQYF.

This sequence joins TRBV7-3 and TRBJ1-2, with 7 bases matching TRBD1. CDR1 is SGHTA and CDR2 is FQGTGA in the germline V gene. The V gene end was trimmed by 3 bases and the J gene end by 4 bases; junction bases not matched to a gene: 5. The CDR3 is 14 residues long. The CDR3 loop is CASSFPGGGYGYTF. The CDR3 DNA reads as TGTGCCAGCAGCTTCCCAGGGGGTGGCTATGGCTACACCTTC.

The chain links TRBV5-1 to TRBJ2-5; TRBD1 aligns across 7 bases. Trimming removed 4 bases from V and 5 bases from J; junction bases left unmatched: 11. Per the germline V gene, CDR1 is SGHRS and CDR2 is YFSETQ. The CDR3 runs 15 residues. In nucleotides, the CDR3 is TGCGCCAGCAGCGTGTCAACAGGGGCCAGGGAGACCCAGTACTTC. As protein: CASSVSTGARETQYF.

The gene calls are TRBV6-1 and TRBJ1-4, with unresolved D. There are 14 residues in the CDR3. Germline CDR1 and CDR2: MNHNS and SASEGT. Between the trimmed V and J ends, which lost 7 bases and 8 bases, there was a span of 17 bases. Here the CDR3 DNA reads TGTGCCAGCACCGAGGGCCTCCGCGGGGAAAAACTGTTTTTT. It translates to CASTEGLRGEKLFF.

This clonotype came up a few times. The chain links TRBV28 to TRBJ1-2; D ambiguous. Germline V gene lookup returns CDR1 MDHEN and CDR2 SYDVKM. The CDR3 is 9 residues long. V gave up 8 bases and J gave up 8 bases, with 6 bases separating them. CDR3 sequence: CASGGGYTF. In DNA, the CDR3 is TGTGCCAGCGGAGGGGGCTACACCTTC.

This clonotype was counted between two and nine times. This chain uses TRBV6-1 with TRBJ2-3; 9 bases are shared with TRBD2. This CDR3 is 15 amino acids long. V shed 8 bases, J shed 2 bases, and the junction held 8 bases outside the gene matches. The V gene's germline CDR1 is MNHNS and CDR2 SASEGT. The CDR3: CASGWTSASTDTQYF. DNA of the CDR3: TGTGCCAGCGGTTGGACTAGCGCCTCCACAGATACGCAGTATTTT.

The gene calls are TRBV11-2 and TRBJ2-1; 10 bases are a match to TRBD1. The CDR3 runs 15 residues. V gave up 4 bases and J gave up 7 bases; unmatched junction bases: 7. CDR1 is SGHAT and CDR2 is FQNNGV in the germline V gene. DNA of the CDR3: TGTGCCAGCAGCTCGATCCGGGACAGGGGAAATGAGCAGTTCTTC. Its translation: CASSSIRDRGNEQFF.

The chain links TRBV7-9 to TRBJ1-6; D is perhaps TRBD1 (6 bases). Germline loops: CDR1 SEHNR, CDR2 FQNEAQ (reference sequence). This CDR3 contains 15 residues. The V gene lost 5 bases and the J gene lost 10 bases, with 18 bases spanning the gap. Here the CDR3 DNA reads TGTGCCAGCAGCGCAACCGGGACATTCGTCTCACCCCTCCACTTT. It is translated as CASSATGTFVSPLHF.

The gene calls are TRBV19 and TRBJ1-2; a weak D match, TRBD1 (5 bases). Germline V lookup: CDR1 LNHDA, CDR2 SQIVND (reference sequence). The V end lost 5 bases, the J end lost 6 bases, and 22 bases lay between the germline ends. The CDR3 loop spans 16 amino acids. The CDR3 coding sequence is TGTGCCAGTAGTCCCCGAGGAGGGGAAGGATCGGATGGCTACACCTTC. Translating gives CASSPRGGEGSDGYTF.

The rearrangement joins TRBV7-6 to TRBJ1-3, with 10 bases fitting TRBD1. Germline CDR1 is SGHVS and CDR2 is FNYEAQ. V was pared by 7 bases and J by 0 bases, with 12 bases of the junction left unmatched. The CDR3 consists of 18 residues. The CDR3 protein is CASKLSGTGVFSGNTIYF. The CDR3 DNA reads TGTGCCAGCAAACTTTCCGGGACAGGGGTTTTCTCTGGAAACACCATATATTTT.